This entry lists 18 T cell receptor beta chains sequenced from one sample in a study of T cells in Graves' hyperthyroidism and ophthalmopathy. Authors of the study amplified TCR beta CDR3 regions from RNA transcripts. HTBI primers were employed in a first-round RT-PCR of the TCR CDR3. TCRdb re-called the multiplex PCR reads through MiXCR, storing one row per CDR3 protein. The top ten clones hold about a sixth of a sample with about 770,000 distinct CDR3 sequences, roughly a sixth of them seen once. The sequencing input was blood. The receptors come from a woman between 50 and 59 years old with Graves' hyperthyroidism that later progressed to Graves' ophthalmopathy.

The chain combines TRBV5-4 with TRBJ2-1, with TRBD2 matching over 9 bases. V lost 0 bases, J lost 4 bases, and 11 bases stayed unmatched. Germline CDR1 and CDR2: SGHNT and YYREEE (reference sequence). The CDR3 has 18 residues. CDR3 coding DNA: TGTGCCAGCAGCTTGGAGTCGTTATCTAGCGGGGCTTACAATGAGCAGTTCTTC. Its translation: CASSLESLSSGAYNEQFF.

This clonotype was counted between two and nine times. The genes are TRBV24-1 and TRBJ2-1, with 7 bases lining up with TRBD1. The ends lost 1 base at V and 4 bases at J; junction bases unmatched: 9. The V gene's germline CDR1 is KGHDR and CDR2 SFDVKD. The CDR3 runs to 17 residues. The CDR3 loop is CATSDFGAGTAYNEQFF. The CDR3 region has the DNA TGTGCCACCAGTGATTTTGGGGCCGGGACAGCGTACAATGAGCAGTTCTTC.

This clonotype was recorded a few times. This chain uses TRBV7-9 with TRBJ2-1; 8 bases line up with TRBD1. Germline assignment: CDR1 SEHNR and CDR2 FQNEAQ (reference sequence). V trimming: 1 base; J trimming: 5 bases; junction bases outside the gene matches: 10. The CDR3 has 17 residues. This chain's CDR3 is CASSLVGRTGINNEQFF. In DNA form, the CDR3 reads TGTGCCAGCAGCTTAGTGGGTAGGACAGGGATCAACAATGAGCAGTTCTTC.

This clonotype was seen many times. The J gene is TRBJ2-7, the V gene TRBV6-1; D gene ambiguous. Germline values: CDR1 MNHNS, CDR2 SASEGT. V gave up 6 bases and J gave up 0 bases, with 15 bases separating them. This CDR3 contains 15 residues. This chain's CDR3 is CASSAAGESSYEQYF. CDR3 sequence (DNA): TGTGCCAGCAGCGCCGCCGGTGAGAGCTCCTACGAGCAGTACTTC.

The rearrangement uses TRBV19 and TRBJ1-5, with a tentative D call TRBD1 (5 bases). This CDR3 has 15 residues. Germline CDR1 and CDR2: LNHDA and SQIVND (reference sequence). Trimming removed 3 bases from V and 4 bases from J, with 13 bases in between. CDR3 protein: CASSMGPVANQPQHF. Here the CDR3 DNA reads TGTGCCAGTAGTATGGGACCCGTGGCGAATCAGCCCCAGCATTTT.

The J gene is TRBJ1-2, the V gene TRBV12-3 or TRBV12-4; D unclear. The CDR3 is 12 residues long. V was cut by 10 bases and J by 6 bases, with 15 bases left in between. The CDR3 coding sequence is TGTGCCATCCCGGCGGGATTGGATGGCTACACCTTC. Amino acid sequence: CAIPAGLDGYTF.

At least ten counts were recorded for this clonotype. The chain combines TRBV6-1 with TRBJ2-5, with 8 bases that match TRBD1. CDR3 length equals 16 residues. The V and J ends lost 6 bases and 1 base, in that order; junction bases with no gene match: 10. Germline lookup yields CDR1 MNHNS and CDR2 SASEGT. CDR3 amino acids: CASSDDRGGLQETQYF. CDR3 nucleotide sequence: TGTGCCAGCAGCGACGACAGGGGAGGCCTCCAAGAGACCCAGTACTTC.

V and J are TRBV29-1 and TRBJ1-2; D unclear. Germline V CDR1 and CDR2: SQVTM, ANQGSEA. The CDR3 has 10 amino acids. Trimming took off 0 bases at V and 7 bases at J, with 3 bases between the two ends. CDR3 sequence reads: CSVEEVGYTF. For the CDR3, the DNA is TGCAGCGTTGAAGAAGTTGGCTACACCTTC. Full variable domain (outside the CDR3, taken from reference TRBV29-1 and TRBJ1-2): SAVISQKPSRDICQRGTSLTIQCQVDSQVTMMFWYRQQPGQSLTLIATANQGSEATYESGFVIDKFPISRPNLTFSTLTVSNMSPEDSSIYLCSVEEVGYTFGSGTRLTVV.

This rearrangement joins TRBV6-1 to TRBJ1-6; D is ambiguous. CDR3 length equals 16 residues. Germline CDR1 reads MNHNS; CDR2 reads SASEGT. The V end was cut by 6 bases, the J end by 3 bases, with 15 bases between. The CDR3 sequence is CASSQNSGLYNSPLHF. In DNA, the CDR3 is TGTGCCAGCAGCCAGAACTCGGGTCTCTATAATTCACCCCTCCACTTT.

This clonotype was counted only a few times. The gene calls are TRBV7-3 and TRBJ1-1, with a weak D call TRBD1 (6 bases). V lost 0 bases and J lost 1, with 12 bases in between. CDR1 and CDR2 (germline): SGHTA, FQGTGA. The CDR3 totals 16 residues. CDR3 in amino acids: CASSLTPGQRNTEAFF. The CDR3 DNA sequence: TGTGCCAGCAGCTTAACGCCGGGACAAAGGAACACTGAAGCTTTCTTT.

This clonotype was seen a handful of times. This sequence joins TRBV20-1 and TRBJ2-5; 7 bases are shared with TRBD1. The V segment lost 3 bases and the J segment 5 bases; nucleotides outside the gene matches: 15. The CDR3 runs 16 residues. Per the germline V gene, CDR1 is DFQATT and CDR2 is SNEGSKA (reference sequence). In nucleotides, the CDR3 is TGCAGTGCTAGGGACACAGGGGCACCCGGTGTTGAGACCCAGTACTTC. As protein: CSARDTGAPGVETQYF.

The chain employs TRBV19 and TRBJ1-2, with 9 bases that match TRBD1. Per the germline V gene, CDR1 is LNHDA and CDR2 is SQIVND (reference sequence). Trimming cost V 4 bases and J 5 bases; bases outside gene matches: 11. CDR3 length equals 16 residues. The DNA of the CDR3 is TGTGCCAGTAGTACCGCCGATTCGGGACAGGGTTATGGCTACACCTTC. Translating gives CASSTADSGQGYGYTF.

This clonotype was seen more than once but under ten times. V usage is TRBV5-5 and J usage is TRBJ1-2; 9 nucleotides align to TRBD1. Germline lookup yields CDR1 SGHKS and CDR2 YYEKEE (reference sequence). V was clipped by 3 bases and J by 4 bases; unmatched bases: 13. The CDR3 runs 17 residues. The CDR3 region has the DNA TGTGCCAGCAGCTCTCCGGGACAGGGAGAACAACGCTATGGCTACACCTTC. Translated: CASSSPGQGEQRYGYTF.

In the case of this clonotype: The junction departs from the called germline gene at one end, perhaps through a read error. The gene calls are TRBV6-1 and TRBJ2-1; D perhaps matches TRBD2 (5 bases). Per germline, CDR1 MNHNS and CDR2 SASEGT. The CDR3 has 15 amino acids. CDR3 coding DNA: TGTGCCAGCGGTGAAATGGACTCATTTTACAATGAGCAGTTCTTC. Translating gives CASGEMDSFYNEQFF.

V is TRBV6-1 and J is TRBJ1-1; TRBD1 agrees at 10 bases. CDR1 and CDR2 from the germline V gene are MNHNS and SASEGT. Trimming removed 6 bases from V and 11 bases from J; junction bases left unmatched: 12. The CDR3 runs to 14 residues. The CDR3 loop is CASSGTGVPLNAFF. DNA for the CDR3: TGTGCCAGCAGCGGGACAGGGGTCCCCTTGAATGCTTTCTTT.

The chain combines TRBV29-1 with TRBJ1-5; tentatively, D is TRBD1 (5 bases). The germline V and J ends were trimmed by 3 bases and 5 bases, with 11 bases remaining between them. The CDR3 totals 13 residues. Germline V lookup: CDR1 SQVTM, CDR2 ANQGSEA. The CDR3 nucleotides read TGCAGCGTTGAGCGGGGGATGCATCAGCCCCAGCATTTT. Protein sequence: CSVERGMHQPQHF.

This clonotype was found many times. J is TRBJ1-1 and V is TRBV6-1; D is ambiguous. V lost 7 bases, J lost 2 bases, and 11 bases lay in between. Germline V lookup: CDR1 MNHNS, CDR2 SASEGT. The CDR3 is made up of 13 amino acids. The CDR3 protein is CASIVRINTEAFF. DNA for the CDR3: TGTGCCAGCATCGTCAGGATTAACACTGAAGCTTTCTTT.

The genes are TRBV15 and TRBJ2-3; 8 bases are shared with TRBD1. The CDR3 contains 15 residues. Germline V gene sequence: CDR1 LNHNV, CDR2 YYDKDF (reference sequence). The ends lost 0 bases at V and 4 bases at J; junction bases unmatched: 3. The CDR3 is CATSRDRGPADTQYF. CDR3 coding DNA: TGTGCCACCAGCAGAGACAGGGGGCCTGCAGATACGCAGTATTTT.